The TCR beta chain described here comes from a study of blood T cell repertoires in COVID-19. Study in general: Sources were T cells, B-cell-depleted T cells, or PBMCs; the material itself was cDNA or gDNA.

Trimming removed 2 bases from V and 9 bases from J; junction bases left unmatched: 4. This CDR3 comprises 15 residues. Germline V gene lookup returns CDR1 ENHRY and CDR2 SYGVKD. Using immunoSEQ multiplex PCR, the repertoire was profiled, and TCRdb retains in-frame clones only, with some absent. The sample records roughly 140,000 clones, 70% to 85% being singletons. The chain carries TRBV10-3 and TRBJ1-6; 10 bases are a match to TRBD1. This clonotype was sampled from a woman between 45 and 65 years old in a cohort sampled during active or convalescent COVID-19. Specimen: peripheral blood. The CDR3 region has the DNA TGTGCCATCAGTGAGAGGACAGGGGGTGGTTCACCCCTCCACTTT. Translating gives CAISERTGGGSPLHF.